This T cell receptor (beta chain) was retrieved from a study of blood T cell repertoires in COVID-19. In the original analysis: Amplified reference gene primers provided the basis for estimating nucleated cell counts. Profiled with immunoSEQ multiplex PCR; TCRdb holds only in-frame clones, not every one. Clone size and V and J calls were adopted from that table, with D and trimming inferred from the DNA. Of fewer than 400,000 clones listed, just under 90% are singletons. This study enrolled people aged roughly 18 to 89 from under 25 US geographic areas. Participant-reported clinical history was the basis for cohort assignment. Germline assignment: CDR1 LGHNT and CDR2 FRNRAP. Losses at the gene ends were 6 bases for V and 2 bases for J; bases not matched to a gene: 4. There are 14 residues in the CDR3.

The clonotype comes from a woman aged 30 to 39 who had recovered from COVID-19. Material: PBMCs or T cells enriched from blood (not recorded which). V and J are TRBV12-5 and TRBJ2-3, with 8 bases fitting TRBD1. The CDR3 sequence is CASGPGQATDTQYF. DNA for the CDR3: TGTGCTAGTGGCCCGGGACAGGCCACAGATACGCAGTATTTT.